This TCR beta chain originates from a study of response to subunit inactivated influenza vaccine. Study-level points and caveats: The authors proposed limited new T cell recruitment per seasonal influenza vaccination.

As regards this clonotype: Its antigen is not known.

TCRdb reanalysed the RT-PCR reads using MiXCR and keeps one entry per CDR3 protein. Among hundreds of thousands of distinct CDR3 sequences, about 25% were seen once, and the ten largest hold approximately 2%. The receptor's source is a man aged 45-65 years who received an inactivated influenza vaccine. Sample: CD4+ T cells sorted from PBMCs, taken 5 days after vaccination.

The CDR3 DNA is TGTGCCAGCAGTGATAGCGGGGGCCCCTACAATGAGCAGTTCTTC. Amino acid sequence: CASSDSGGPYNEQFF. The chain recombines TRBV2 with TRBJ2-1, with 9 positions matching TRBD2. Germline lookup yields CDR1 SNHLY and CDR2 FYNNEI. The CDR3 extends over 15 amino acids. Trimming at V came to 3 bases and at J to 2 bases, leaving 2 bases not matched to a gene.